The clone carrying this T cell receptor beta chain has more than one count but fewer than ten. Its antigen is unknown. There are 15 residues in the CDR3. Germline V gene data show CDR1 as SEHNR and CDR2 as FQNEAQ (reference sequence). With V trimmed by 3 bases and J by 7 bases, 6 bases remained unmatched. The table came from immunoSEQ multiplex PCR; TCRdb's copy has only in-frame clones and leaves some out. The profile covers some 120,000 clones, with 88% appearing a single time and 7.5% to 8% taken by the ten largest. This sample is part of a study of T cell responses to AZD1222 COVID-19 vaccine. Overall study findings and caveats: Females made up more of the donors, who were largely white British, and clonal diversity may have come out too low. With two AZD1222 doses given, Spike-specific TCR breadth and depth both rose.

This chain links TRBV7-9 with TRBJ1-2; TRBD1 matches 12 bases. The sequenced sample was peripheral blood, obtained on day 0 of AZD1222 vaccination. The TCR comes from an adult in good health. The DNA for the CDR3 is TGTGCCAGCAGCTTCCCGGGACAGGGGGCAGGTGGCTACACCTTC. Amino acid sequence: CASSFPGQGAGGYTF.